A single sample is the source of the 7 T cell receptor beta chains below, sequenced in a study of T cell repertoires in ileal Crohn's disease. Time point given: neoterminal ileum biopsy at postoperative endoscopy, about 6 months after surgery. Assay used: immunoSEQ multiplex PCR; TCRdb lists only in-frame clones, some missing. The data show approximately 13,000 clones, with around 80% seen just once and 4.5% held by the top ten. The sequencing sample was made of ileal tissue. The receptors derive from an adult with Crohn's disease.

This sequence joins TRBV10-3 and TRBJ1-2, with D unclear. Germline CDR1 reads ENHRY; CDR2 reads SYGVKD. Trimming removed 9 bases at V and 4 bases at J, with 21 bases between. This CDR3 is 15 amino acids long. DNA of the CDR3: TGTGCCATGGGCCCCGAGAGGGTATCCCTCTATGGCTACACCTTC. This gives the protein CAMGPERVSLYGYTF.

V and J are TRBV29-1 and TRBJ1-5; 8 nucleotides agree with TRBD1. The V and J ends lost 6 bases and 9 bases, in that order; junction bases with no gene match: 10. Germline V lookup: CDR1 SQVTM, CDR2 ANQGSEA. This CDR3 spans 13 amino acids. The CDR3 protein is CSVTTGDGGPQHF. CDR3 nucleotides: TGCAGCGTGACGACAGGGGATGGGGGGCCCCAGCATTTT.

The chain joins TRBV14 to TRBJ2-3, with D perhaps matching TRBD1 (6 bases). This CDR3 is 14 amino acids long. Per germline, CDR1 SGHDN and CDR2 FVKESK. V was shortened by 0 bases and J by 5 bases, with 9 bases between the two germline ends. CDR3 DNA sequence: TGTGCCAGCAGCCAAGAGGACAGTCGAGATACGCAGTATTTT. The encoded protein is CASSQEDSRDTQYF.

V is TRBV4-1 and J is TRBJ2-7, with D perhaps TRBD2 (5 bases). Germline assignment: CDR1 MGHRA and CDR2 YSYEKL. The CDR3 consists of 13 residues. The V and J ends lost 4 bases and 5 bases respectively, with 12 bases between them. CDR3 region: CASSLRAVHEQYF. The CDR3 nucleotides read TGCGCCAGCAGCCTAAGAGCGGTCCACGAGCAGTACTTC.

The CDR3 region has the DNA TGTGCCAGCAGCTTAGCGGGGGGGAAGGAGACCCAGTACTTC. Protein: CASSLAGGKETQYF. The V gene is TRBV11-2, the J gene TRBJ2-5; 8 bases align to TRBD2. The CDR3 length is 14 residues. In germline, CDR1 is SGHAT, CDR2 FQNNGV. V shed 1 base and J 5 bases; nucleotides not matched to a gene: 3.

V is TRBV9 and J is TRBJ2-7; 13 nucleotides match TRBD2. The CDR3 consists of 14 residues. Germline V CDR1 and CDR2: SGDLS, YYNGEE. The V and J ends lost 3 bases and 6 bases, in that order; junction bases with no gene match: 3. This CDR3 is CASSAGTSGAEQYF. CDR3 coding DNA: TGTGCCAGCAGCGCCGGGACTAGCGGGGCCGAGCAGTACTTC. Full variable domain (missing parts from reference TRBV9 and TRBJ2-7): DSGVTQTPKHLITATGQRVTLRCSPRSGDLSVYWYQQSLDQGLQFLIQYYNGEERAKGNILERFSAQQFPDLHSELNLSSLELGDSALYFCASSAGTSGAEQYFGPGTRLTVT.

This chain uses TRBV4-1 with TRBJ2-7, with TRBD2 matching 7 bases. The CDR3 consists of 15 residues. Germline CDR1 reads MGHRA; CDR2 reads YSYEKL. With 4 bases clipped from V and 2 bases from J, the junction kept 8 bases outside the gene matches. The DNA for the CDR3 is TGCGCCAGCAGCCCCCAAGCGGGATCGGCCTACGAGCAGTACTTC. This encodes CASSPQAGSAYEQYF.